The rows below give T cell receptor beta chains drawn from one sample of a study of CD8+CD57+ T cells in acquired aplastic anemia. One entry per CDR3 protein results from TCRdb running MiXCR on the reads. This sample has about 20,000 distinct CDR3 sequences, with approximately 37% found just once. The material sequenced was CD8+CD57+ T cells sorted from PBMCs. These TCRs come from a human donor with aplastic anemia. Both conserved end residues are part of each CDR3. D genes are given only for firm matches. Rows may omit the clone size; those that give it use once, few, many or a size class.

>TRBD1|many|TRBJ2-2|TRBV7-9
CASSSGTGNTGELFF
TGTGCCAGCAGCTCCGGGACAGGGAACACCGGGGAGCTGTTTTTT
>-|-|TRBJ2-1|TRBV20-1
CSARFGALYNEQFF
TGCAGTGCTAGGTTCGGGGCTCTGTACAATGAGCAGTTCTTC
>TRBD1|few|TRBJ1-1|TRBV19
CASRWTGDLEAFF
TGTGCCAGTCGCTGGACAGGGGATCTCGAAGCTTTCTTT
>-|-|TRBJ2-5|TRBV2
CASSRTRGLQETQYF
TGTGCCAGCAGTCGTACGCGGGGGCTCCAAGAGACCCAGTACTTC
>TRBD1|-|TRBJ2-3|TRBV30
CAWSPRTGITDTQYF
TGTGCCTGGAGTCCCCGGACAGGGATCACAGATACGCAGTATTTT
>TRBD2|few|TRBJ2-3|TRBV7-8
CASSSVSGGATDTQYF
TGTGCCAGCAGCTCCGTAAGCGGGGGGGCCACAGATACGCAGTATTTT
>TRBD2|-|TRBJ2-3|TRBV20-1
CSARDPPVSGRADTQYF
TGCAGTGCTAGAGATCCCCCCGTTAGCGGGAGGGCAGATACGCAGTATTTT
>TRBD1|-|TRBJ2-3|TRBV5-5
CASSLDRGRTDTQYF
TGTGCCAGCAGCTTGGACAGGGGGCGAACAGATACGCAGTATTTT
>-|-|TRBJ1-2|TRBV6-1
CASIPPGANYGYTF
TGTGCCAGTATCCCCCCGGGGGCTAACTATGGCTACACCTTC
>-|few|TRBJ2-1|TRBV12-3/TRBV12-4
CASSSSNEQFF
TGTGCCAGCAGTTCAAGCAATGAGCAGTTCTTC
>TRBD1|few|TRBJ1-6|TRBV6-1
CASRRQGDSPLHF
TGTGCCAGCAGACGACAGGGTGATTCACCCCTCCACTTT
>-|-|TRBJ2-7|TRBV20-1
CGAKLEGRYEQYF
TGCGGTGCTAAACTAGAGGGGCGGTACGAGCAGTACTTC
>-|-|TRBJ2-1|TRBV7-9
CASSLDVGDTKQFF
TGTGCCAGCAGCTTAGATGTTGGGGACACCAAGCAGTTCTTC
>TRBD2|-|TRBJ2-3|TRBV12-3/TRBV12-4
CASSFGTTGTDTQYF
TGTGCCAGCAGTTTCGGGACTACCGGCACAGATACGCAGTATTTT
>TRBD1|few|TRBJ1-5|TRBV20-1
CSASAWVQGDQPQHF
TGCAGTGCTAGCGCATGGGTCCAGGGGGATCAGCCCCAGCATTTT
>TRBD2|-|TRBJ2-1|TRBV6-1
CASSGLAWSSNEQFF
TGTGCCAGCAGTGGACTAGCGTGGTCGTCCAATGAGCAGTTCTTT
>TRBD2|once|TRBJ2-1|TRBV9
CASSLASGRSSYNEQFF
TGTGCCAGCAGTTTGGCTAGCGGGAGATCGTCCTACAATGAGCAGTTCTTC
>TRBD1|-|TRBJ2-3|TRBV9
CASSVDGQGSDTQYF
TGTGCCAGCAGCGTAGATGGACAGGGCTCAGATACGCAGTATTTT
>-|-|TRBJ2-3|TRBV20-1
CSARDPPVSGTSTDTQYF
TGCAGTGCTAGAGATCCCCCCGTTAGCGGAACTAGCACAGATACGCAGTATTTT
>-|many|TRBJ2-3|TRBV3-1
CASSREYSDTQYF
TGTGCCAGCAGCCGGGAGTATTCGGATACGCAGTATTTT
>-|many|TRBJ1-2|TRBV28
CASSFGGDGYTF
TGTGCCAGCAGTTTTGGGGGGGATGGCTACACCTTC
>-|many|TRBJ1-6|TRBV20-1
CSAAKGAWNSPLHF
TGCAGTGCAGCCAAAGGGGCATGGAATTCACCCCTCCACTTT
>TRBD2|few|TRBJ2-1|TRBV9
CASRGGDSSYNEQFF
TGTGCCAGCAGGGGAGGGGATAGCTCCTACAATGAGCAGTTCTTC
>TRBD2|-|TRBJ2-7|TRBV6-1
CASSRTGTSGSVLYYERYF
TGTGCCAGCAGTCGAACCGGGACTAGCGGGAGTGTCCTCTACTACGAGCGGTACTTC
>TRBD2|-|TRBJ2-7|TRBV7-9
CASSSGGVGSYEQYF
TGTGCCAGCAGCTCCGGGGGGGTCGGGTCCTACGAGCAGTACTTC
>TRBD1|-|TRBJ1-4|TRBV24-1
CATSDPGTGGSNEKLFF
TGTGCCACCAGTGATCCAGGGACAGGGGGCTCTAATGAAAAACTGTTTTTT
>TRBD1|-|TRBJ1-1|TRBV19
CASSSDRVGTEAFF
TGTGCCAGTAGTAGCGACAGGGTTGGGACTGAAGCTTTCTTT
>TRBD1|-|TRBJ2-5|TRBV5-4
CASSLSTGGETQYF
TGTGCCAGCAGCTTGAGCACAGGGGGAGAGACCCAGTACTTC
>TRBD1|-|TRBJ2-3|TRBV6-2/TRBV6-3
CASSYDEDRGQDTQYF
TGTGCCAGCAGTTACGATGAGGACAGGGGGCAAGATACGCAGTATTTT
>-|-|TRBJ2-6|TRBV20-1
CSARGQSSGTNVLTF
TGCAGTGCTAGGGGGCAGAGCTCTGGGACCAACGTCCTGACTTTC
>TRBD1|many|TRBJ2-7|TRBV27
CASSLLVGTGVSYEQYF
TGTGCCAGCAGTTTATTGGTGGGGACAGGGGTCTCCTACGAGCAGTACTTC
>-|many|TRBJ2-3|TRBV7-2
CASSRQGTDTQYF
TGTGCCAGCAGCCGACAGGGCACAGATACGCAGTATTTT
>TRBD2|once|TRBJ2-2|TRBV4-1
CASSQGLAGEAGELFF
TGCGCCAGCAGCCAGGGACTAGCGGGGGAAGCCGGGGAGCTGTTTTTT